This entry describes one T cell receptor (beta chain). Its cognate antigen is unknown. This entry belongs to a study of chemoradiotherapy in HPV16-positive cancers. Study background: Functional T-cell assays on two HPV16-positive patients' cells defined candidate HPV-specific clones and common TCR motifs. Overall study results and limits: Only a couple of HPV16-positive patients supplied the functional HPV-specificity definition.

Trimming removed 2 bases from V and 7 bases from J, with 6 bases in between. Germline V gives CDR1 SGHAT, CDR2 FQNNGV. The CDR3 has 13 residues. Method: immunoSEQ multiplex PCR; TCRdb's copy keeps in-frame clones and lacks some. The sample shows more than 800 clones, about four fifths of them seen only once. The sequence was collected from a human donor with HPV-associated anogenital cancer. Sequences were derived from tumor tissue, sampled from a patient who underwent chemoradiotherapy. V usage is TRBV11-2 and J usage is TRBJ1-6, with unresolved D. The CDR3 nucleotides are TGTGCCAGCAGCTTAACAGAAAATTCACCCCTCCACTTT. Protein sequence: CASSLTENSPLHF.